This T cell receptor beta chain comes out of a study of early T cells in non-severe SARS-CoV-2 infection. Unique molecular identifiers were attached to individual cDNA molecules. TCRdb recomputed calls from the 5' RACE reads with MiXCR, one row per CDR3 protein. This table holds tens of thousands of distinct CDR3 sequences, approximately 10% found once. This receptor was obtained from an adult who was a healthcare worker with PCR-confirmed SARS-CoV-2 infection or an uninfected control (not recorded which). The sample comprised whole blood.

The CDR3 region is CASSLGKDHMNTEAFF. The CDR3, as DNA: TGTGCCAGCAGCTTAGGAAAGGATCACATGAACACTGAAGCTTTCTTT. The chain carries TRBV7-9 and TRBJ1-1; D call uncertain. The CDR3 has 16 residues. V lost 1 base and J 0 bases, leaving 12 bases between the germline ends. Looked up from germline, CDR1 is SEHNR and CDR2 is FQNEAQ (reference sequence).